This T cell receptor (beta chain) comes out of a study of graft-versus-host responses after intestinal transplantation. At the level of the study: Transplant types were multivisceral, liver-intestinal, or isolated intestinal. Induction using anti-thymocyte globulin, followed by tacrolimus and steroids for two to four years, was given to all recipients. Overall study findings and caveats: High graft-versus-host to host-versus-graft clonal ratios were seen in allografts of patients with graft-donor T cell macrochimerism. Declining HvG levels early post-transplant were linked to peak circulating GvH clone levels.

The V end lost 11 bases, the J end lost 2 bases, and 10 bases lay between the germline ends. Germline V CDR1 and CDR2: SEHNR, FQNEAQ (reference sequence). The CDR3 covers 12 residues. Remarks on this clone: The antigen is not known.

The method was immunoSEQ multiplex PCR; TCRdb's version includes in-frame clones alone and lacks a portion of them. The table shows almost 70,000 clones, with roughly 92% occurring only once. V usage is TRBV7-9 and J usage is TRBJ2-1; unclear D gene. The input for sequencing was bone marrow, taken 734 days after intestinal transplantation. The sequence derives from a human patient who received an intestinal transplant, so some T cells may come from the graft donor. CDR3: CAHSTTYNEQFF. The CDR3 DNA follows: TGTGCCCACTCCACAACCTACAATGAGCAGTTCTTC.